Listed here are 32 T cell receptor beta chains from one sample, sequenced in a study of OX40 agonist ivuxolimab in advanced cancers. The assay was immunoSEQ multiplex PCR, and TCRdb's table has in-frame clones only and misses some. Among roughly 32,000 clones listed, about three quarters were seen once. This specimen was CD4+ or CD8+ T cells sorted from blood, taken in a trial of the OX40 agonist ivuxolimab. The receptors were gathered from an adult with an advanced solid tumor such as melanoma, head and neck, liver or kidney cancer.

The rearrangement links TRBV18 to TRBJ2-5, with 14 bases fitting TRBD2. The CDR3 is made up of 15 amino acids. The germline V gene has CDR1 KGHSH and CDR2 LQKENI. V was clipped by 5 bases and J by 2 bases; unmatched bases: 1. CDR3 sequence reads: CASSGTSGGQETQYF. As DNA, the CDR3 is TGTGCCAGCTCAGGGACTAGCGGGGGTCAAGAGACCCAGTACTTC.

This clone was recorded only once. This rearrangement joins TRBV18 to TRBJ2-3, with D unclear. The CDR3 contains 16 residues. Germline V lookup: CDR1 KGHSH, CDR2 LQKENI. Between the trimmed V and J ends, which lost 3 bases and 2 bases, there was a span of 15 bases. This chain's CDR3 is CASSPLTLDLTDTQYF. CDR3 in DNA: TGTGCCAGCTCACCGCTCACCCTGGACCTCACAGATACGCAGTATTTT.

This rearrangement joins TRBV2 to TRBJ1-5; 8 bases agree with TRBD1. The CDR3 runs 15 residues. Losses at the gene ends were 5 bases for V and 2 bases for J; bases not matched to a gene: 5. Germline V gives CDR1 SNHLY, CDR2 FYNNEI. The CDR3 loop reads CASSQGAAGNQPQHF. DNA of the CDR3: TGTGCCAGCAGTCAGGGGGCAGCGGGCAATCAGCCCCAGCATTTT.

This chain links TRBV27 with TRBJ2-2; the D gene is possibly TRBD2 (7 bases). V was trimmed by 6 bases and J by 7 bases, leaving 15 bases between them. CDR3 length: 14 amino acids. Germline V gives CDR1 MNHEY, CDR2 SMNVEV (reference sequence). The CDR3 nucleotides read TGTGCCAGCAGATTGGGGGGGCGCAGCGGGGAGCTGTTTTTT. Translation gives CASRLGGRSGELFF.

The chain carries TRBV7-9 and TRBJ2-3; D might be TRBD1 (5 bases). Germline CDR1 is SEHNR and CDR2 is FQNEAQ (reference sequence). The CDR3 has 14 residues. V was pared by 5 bases and J by 2 bases, with 11 bases between. The CDR3 DNA follows: TGTGCCAGCAGCGACCGACAGAACACAGATACGCAGTATTTT. This translates into CASSDRQNTDTQYF.

The chain joins TRBV10-3 to TRBJ2-2, with 8 nucleotides matching TRBD2. Germline trimming cut 3 bases from V and 5 bases from J; bases unmatched to any gene: 5. Germline V CDR1 and CDR2: ENHRY, SYGVKD. The length of the CDR3 is 15 residues. CDR3 coding DNA: TGTGCCATCAGTGATTCCGGCGGGGGGACCGGGGAGCTGTTTTTT. Encoded protein: CAISDSGGGTGELFF.

The chain employs TRBV7-5 and TRBJ1-2. TRBV7-5 corresponds to a pseudogene. The CDR3 totals 16 residues. The CDR3 reads CVRSPWRSNANYGYTF. CDR3 bases: TGTGTCAGAAGCCCTTGGAGGAGCAACGCCAACTATGGCTACACCTTC.

The rearrangement joins TRBV6-6 to TRBJ2-4; D not resolved. Germline assignment: CDR1 MNHNY and CDR2 SVGAGI (reference sequence). The CDR3 is made up of 12 amino acids. With 6 bases removed from V and 5 bases from J, the gap between germline ends came to 8 bases. CDR3 protein: CASRRAENIQYF. CDR3 coding DNA: TGTGCCAGCAGACGGGCAGAAAACATTCAGTACTTC.

CDR3 region: CAWRVTGTYEQYF. In nucleotides, the CDR3 is TGTGCCTGGAGGGTGACGGGCACCTACGAGCAGTACTTC. J is TRBJ2-7 and V is TRBV30; no reliable D call. The CDR3 runs to 13 residues. Trimming removed 3 bases at V and 2 bases at J, with 11 bases between. Germline CDR1 and CDR2: GTSNPN and SVGIG (reference sequence). Full variable domain (rest looked up from reference TRBV30 and TRBJ2-7): SQTIHQWPATLVQPVGSPLSLECTVEGTSNPNLYWYRQAAGRGLQLLFYSVGIGQISSEVPQNLSASRPQDRQFILSSKKLLLSDSGFYLCAWRVTGTYEQYFGPGTRLTVT.

The chain employs TRBV15 and TRBJ1-4; D gene uncertain. Per germline, CDR1 LNHNV and CDR2 YYDKDF (reference sequence). The CDR3 covers 16 residues. The V end lost 1 base, the J end lost 0 bases, and 9 bases lay between the germline ends. In nucleotides, the CDR3 is TGTGCCACCAGCAGAGGGACCGCGCCAACTAATGAAAAACTGTTTTTT. Translation gives CATSRGTAPTNEKLFF.

The chain uses TRBV18 and TRBJ2-7; D is unclear. CDR1 is KGHSH and CDR2 is LQKENI in the germline V gene. The CDR3 is 15 residues long. V lost 6 bases, J lost 0 bases, and 15 bases lay in between. CDR3 in DNA: TGTGCCAGCTCTCGGACGCCGGTTAGCTCCTACGAGCAGTACTTC. As protein: CASSRTPVSSYEQYF.

V gene TRBV19 combines with J gene TRBJ1-2; a weak D match, TRBD1 (5 bases). Germline V lookup: CDR1 LNHDA, CDR2 SQIVND (reference sequence). Trimming stripped 2 bases from V and 0 bases from J, with 10 bases between. The CDR3 spans 15 residues. CDR3 in amino acids: CASSIQTAANYGYTF. The CDR3 DNA is TGTGCCAGTAGTATACAGACAGCCGCTAACTATGGCTACACCTTC.

This clone was seen only a few times. This rearrangement joins TRBV30 to TRBJ1-5; TRBD1 matches at 7 bases. Germline loops: CDR1 GTSNPN, CDR2 SVGIG (reference sequence). The junction had 5 bases not matched to a gene; V was cut back by 5 bases and J by 1 base. The CDR3 has 14 residues. CDR3 DNA: TGTGCCTGGTCTCACAGGGGCAGCAATCAGCCCCAGCATTTT. Translated: CAWSHRGSNQPQHF.

The chain couples TRBV30 to TRBJ2-1, with TRBD1 matching 10 bases. The junction had 5 bases not matched to a gene; V was cut back by 4 bases and J by 5 bases. The CDR3 covers 14 residues. The germline V gene has CDR1 GTSNPN and CDR2 SVGIG (reference sequence). CDR3 protein: CAWKDRGNHNEQFF. In DNA, the CDR3 is TGTGCCTGGAAGGACAGGGGGAACCACAATGAGCAGTTCTTC.

The rearrangement uses TRBV18 and TRBJ2-7; 11 positions match TRBD1. CDR3 length equals 14 residues. Germline V gene sequence: CDR1 KGHSH, CDR2 LQKENI. V lost 6 bases and J lost 6; bases outside the gene matches: 7. Here the CDR3 reads CASSTGTGGPEQYF. CDR3 sequence (DNA): TGTGCCAGCTCGACCGGGACAGGGGGTCCCGAGCAGTACTTC.

The V and J genes are TRBV19 and TRBJ2-7; 7 nucleotides align to TRBD1. The CDR3 contains 12 residues. The V and J ends lost 5 bases and 5 bases, in that order; junction bases with no gene match: 3. Germline V gene lookup returns CDR1 LNHDA and CDR2 SQIVND (reference sequence). The CDR3 DNA is TGTGCCAGTAGTGTCAGGGGGAACGAGCAGTACTTC. Encoded protein: CASSVRGNEQYF. Complete variable domain (other parts from reference TRBV19 and TRBJ2-7): DGGITQSPKYLFRKEGQNVTLSCEQNLNHDAMYWYRQDPGQGLRLIYYSQIVNDFQKGDIAEGYSVSREKKESFPLTVTSAQKNPTAFYLCASSVRGNEQYFGPGTRLTVT.

The CDR3 loop reads CASSSHRQGYTDTQYF. DNA for the CDR3: TGTGCCAGCAGTTCCCACAGGCAGGGATACACAGATACGCAGTATTTT. This chain joins TRBV28 and TRBJ2-3; D might be TRBD1 (5 bases). The length of the CDR3 is 16 residues. With 4 bases removed from V and 2 bases from J, the gap between germline ends came to 16 bases. The germline V gene has CDR1 MDHEN and CDR2 SYDVKM.

The chain is built from TRBV5-8 and TRBJ1-1; 7 bases line up with TRBD1. CDR3 length equals 13 residues. Germline V CDR1 and CDR2: SGHTS, YDEGEE. Unmatched junction bases numbered 6, after V lost 6 bases and J lost 4 bases. The CDR3: CASTVQGTTEAFF. For the CDR3, the DNA is TGTGCCAGCACGGTACAGGGGACCACTGAAGCTTTCTTT.

The V gene is TRBV10-3, the J gene TRBJ1-2, with D hard to call. Germline V CDR1 and CDR2: ENHRY, SYGVKD. V dropped 3 bases and J dropped 7 bases, with 6 bases sitting between them. The CDR3 is made up of 11 amino acids. The CDR3 DNA sequence: TGTGCCATCAGTGATCCGGCTGGCTACACCTTC. This sequence encodes CAISDPAGYTF.

The gene calls are TRBV5-1 and TRBJ1-2; D gene unclear. V lost 0 bases and J lost 5, with 14 bases in between. This CDR3 region has 15 residues. CDR1 is SGHRS, CDR2 YFSETQ, per germline. CDR3 bases: TGCGCCAGCAGCTTGGAGTTCCGGCTAGAGTATGGCTACACCTTC. Residues: CASSLEFRLEYGYTF.

This sequence joins TRBV7-2 and TRBJ2-5; D remains unclear. This CDR3 has 11 residues. Trimming shortened V by 5 bases and J by 4 bases, and 5 bases separated the two germline ends. Germline loops: CDR1 SGHTA, CDR2 FQGNSA. This CDR3 is CASSSTETQYF. CDR3 DNA: TGTGCCAGCAGCAGTACAGAGACCCAGTACTTC. The full variable domain, its missing parts supplied by reference TRBV7-2 and TRBJ2-5, is GAGVSQSPSNKVTEKGKDVELRCDPISGHTALYWYRQSLGQGLEFLIYFQGNSAPDKSGLPSDRFSAERTGGSVSTLTIQRTQQEDSAVYLCASSSTETQYFGPGTRLLVL.

This chain joins TRBV5-4 and TRBJ2-2; 8 bases fit TRBD1. The CDR3 sequence is 14 residues long. Per germline, CDR1 SGHNT and CDR2 YYREEE (reference sequence). V lost 5 bases, J lost 7 bases, and 7 bases stayed unmatched. The CDR3 DNA reads as TGTGCCAGCAGACAAGGACAGGGTAACGGGGAGCTGTTTTTT. It translates to CASRQGQGNGELFF.

The chain combines TRBV19 with TRBJ2-3; D is unresolved. This CDR3 comprises 14 residues. V was pared by 3 bases and J by 2 bases, with 9 bases between. The germline V gene has CDR1 LNHDA and CDR2 SQIVND (reference sequence). CDR3 protein: CASSIPGNTDTQYF. CDR3 coding DNA: TGTGCCAGTAGTATCCCGGGTAACACAGATACGCAGTATTTT.

This chain joins TRBV6-1 and TRBJ2-1; 12 bases fit TRBD2. V lost 2 bases and J lost 8; bases outside the gene matches: 4. Germline CDR1 reads MNHNS; CDR2 reads SASEGT. The CDR3 has 15 residues. The CDR3 is CASSESSGGADEQFF. In DNA form, the CDR3 reads TGTGCCAGCAGTGAATCTAGCGGGGGGGCCGATGAGCAGTTCTTC.

The chain recombines TRBV6-1 with TRBJ1-2; D unclear. In germline, CDR1 is MNHNS, CDR2 SASEGT. The V end lost 7 bases, the J end lost 2 bases, and 8 bases lay between the germline ends. The CDR3 runs 12 residues. The CDR3 region is CASTSSNYGYTF. The CDR3 nucleotides read TGTGCCAGCACAAGTTCAAACTATGGCTACACCTTC.

The V and J genes are TRBV10-3 and TRBJ2-3; D perhaps matches TRBD2 (6 bases). This CDR3 has 15 amino acids. V was trimmed by 3 bases and J by 1 base, leaving 11 bases between them. Germline-derived CDR1 and CDR2 are ENHRY and SYGVKD. This CDR3 is CAISETPGGTDTQYF. CDR3 bases: TGTGCCATCAGTGAAACTCCGGGAGGCACAGATACGCAGTATTTT.

The gene calls are TRBV7-9 and TRBJ2-7; 7 bases are a match to TRBD1. Germline CDR1 is SEHNR and CDR2 is FQNEAQ (reference sequence). The trim removed 3 bases at V and 5 bases at J, leaving 10 bases unmatched. The CDR3 loop spans 15 amino acids. The CDR3 spells CASSFGQGVQNEQYF. CDR3 DNA: TGTGCCAGCAGCTTTGGTCAGGGGGTTCAGAACGAGCAGTACTTC.

The V call is TRBV5-1, the J call TRBJ1-4; TRBD1 is a possible D gene (6 bases). Germline V CDR1 and CDR2: SGHRS, YFSETQ. With 4 bases removed from V and 8 bases from J, the gap between germline ends came to 15 bases. The CDR3 is 14 residues long. Here the CDR3 reads CASSQQGGREKLFF. The CDR3 DNA sequence: TGCGCCAGCAGCCAACAAGGGGGGAGAGAAAAACTGTTTTTT. The whole variable domain, filled in from reference TRBV5-1 and TRBJ1-4, reads KAGVTQTPRYLIKTRGQQVTLSCSPISGHRSVSWYQQTPGQGLQFLFEYFSETQRNKGNFPGRFSGRQFSNSRSEMNVSTLELGDSALYLCASSQQGGREKLFFGSGTQLSVL.

This clone was recorded a few times. The chain has TRBV19 and TRBJ1-1; TRBD1 might be the D (5 bases). Per the germline V gene, CDR1 is LNHDA and CDR2 is SQIVND (reference sequence). CDR3 length equals 13 residues. The V gene lost 3 bases and the J gene lost 1 base, with 6 bases spanning the gap. The DNA of the CDR3 is TGTGCCAGTAGTATCCAGGGGAACACTGAAGCTTTCTTT. Translating it yields CASSIQGNTEAFF.

This chain connects TRBV7-2 to TRBJ2-1, with D hard to call. Trimming pared 0 bases from V and 1 base from J, leaving 7 bases between. The CDR3 sequence is 15 residues long. Per the germline V gene, CDR1 is SGHTA and CDR2 is FQGNSA. This CDR3 reads CASSLAGVSYNEQFF. DNA of the CDR3: TGTGCCAGCAGCTTAGCCGGTGTTTCCTACAATGAGCAGTTCTTC.

This clone has just a few counts. CDR3 nucleotide sequence: TGTGCCAGCAGCGTAGCCTCAGGGCTCACTGAAGCTTTCTTT. Translation: CASSVASGLTEAFF. The V call is TRBV9, the J call TRBJ1-1; tentatively, D is TRBD1 (5 bases). Germline V lookup: CDR1 SGDLS, CDR2 YYNGEE. This CDR3 is built from 14 residues. Trimming left V 0 bases short and J 4 bases short, with 10 bases between.

The chain combines TRBV11-1 with TRBJ2-5; 7 bases match TRBD1. V was pared by 4 bases and J by 5 bases, with 10 bases of the junction left unmatched. Germline loops: CDR1 SGHAT, CDR2 FQDESV (reference sequence). The CDR3 runs 15 residues. CDR3 in amino acids: CASSSLIQGFETQYF. CDR3 sequence (DNA): TGTGCCAGCAGCTCACTAATACAGGGGTTTGAGACCCAGTACTTC.